The source of this TCR beta chain is a study of beta chain features in type 1 diabetes. Study-wide results and limits: The study found moderately but significantly shorter TCRB CDR3s in all four CD4+ subsets of Type 1 diabetes patients. Diminished insertions and augmented deletions at VDJ junctions characterized type 1 diabetes patients.

Turning to this clone: Antigen: not known.

Blood was collected once per donor into heparin, averaging around 120 mL. Germline CDR1 and CDR2: MNHEY and SMNVEV (reference sequence). V was pared by 4 bases and J by 6 bases, with 18 bases between. The CDR3 length is 15 residues. The study reverse transcribed the entire isolated RNA, so it sequenced expressed TCRB transcripts. Assay: immunoSEQ multiplex PCR; the TCRdb copy retains only in-frame clones and omits some. The table lists 500,000 to 850,000 clones, over 12% of them singletons. The source is a man aged 18 to 29 with type 1 diabetes. The chain is built from TRBV27 and TRBJ1-2; D might be TRBD1 (5 bases). The specimen was naive CD4+ T cells from blood. The CDR3 loop is CASSSALGTVDGYTF. The CDR3 DNA is TGTGCCAGCAGTTCCGCCCTTGGGACGGTGGATGGCTACACCTTC.